A selection of T cell receptor beta chains follows, all from one sample in a study of T-cell reconstitution after alpha-beta-depleted transplantation in children. TCRdb fed the PCR reads into MiXCR, producing one record per CDR3 protein. The data show 210,000 or so distinct CDR3 sequences, with roughly 10% seen just once and roughly 28% held by the top ten. The sequencing used PBMCs, collected before TCRalphabeta/CD19-depleted stem cell transplant. These receptors were collected from a child younger than two with acute myeloid leukemia, due to receive a stem cell transplant. The CDR3 runs from the conserved cysteine through the conserved F or W. A D gene is named only where the DNA matches it firmly. Not every row has a clone size; where given, it reads once, few, many or a size class.

abundance | j_gene | d_gene | v_gene | CDR3aa | CDR3nt
many | TRBJ2-1 | TRBD2 | TRBV4-2 | CASSQQWLAGDEQFF | TGTGCCAGCAGCCAGCAGTGGCTAGCGGGAGATGAGCAGTTCTTC
many | TRBJ1-2 | . | TRBV30 | CAWWTAGVAYGYTF | TGTGCCTGGTGGACAGCGGGAGTCGCCTATGGCTACACCTTC
many | TRBJ2-1 | TRBD1 | TRBV6-5 | CASSYSRGTAYNEQFF | TGTGCCAGCAGTTACTCGAGAGGGACAGCCTACAATGAGCAGTTCTTC
many | TRBJ1-6 | . | TRBV7-2 | CASSLEGNNSPLHF | TGTGCCAGCAGCTTAGAGGGGAATAATTCACCCCTCCACTTT
once | TRBJ2-2 | . | TRBV12-3/TRBV12-4 | CTSRSSLSGGPNTGELFF | TGTACCAGCAGATCTTCACTCTCCGGGGGCCCGAACACCGGGGAGCTGTTTTTT
many | TRBJ2-3 | . | TRBV28 | CASNRGLSTDTQYF | TGTGCCAGCAATCGTGGCCTCAGCACAGATACGCAGTATTTT
many | TRBJ2-3 | TRBD1 | TRBV28 | CASSSGTGHTDTQYF | TGTGCCAGCAGTTCCGGGACAGGACACACAGATACGCAGTATTTT
. | TRBJ2-1 | TRBD2 | TRBV14 | CASRGLAGGPNEQFF | TGTGCCAGCAGAGGACTAGCGGGAGGGCCTAATGAGCAGTTCTTC
many | TRBJ2-2 | TRBD2 | TRBV4-1 | CASSQVGGTGELFF | TGCGCCAGCAGCCAAGTGGGAGGGACCGGGGAGCTGTTTTTT
many | TRBJ1-2 | . | TRBV2 | CASSVRVLDGYTF | TGTGCCAGCAGTGTCAGGGTGCTGGATGGCTACACCTTC
many | TRBJ1-4 | . | TRBV20-1 | CSARHNEKLFF | TGCAGTGCTAGACATAATGAAAAACTGTTTTTT
few | TRBJ2-3 | . | TRBV5-1 | CASSQTLQLLTDTQYF | TGCGCCAGCAGCCAAACCCTCCAACTCCTCACAGATACGCAGTATTTT
many | TRBJ2-7 | . | TRBV28 | CASSSGTHYEQYF | TGTGCCAGCAGTTCCGGGACCCACTACGAGCAGTACTTC
many | TRBJ1-4 | TRBD1 | TRBV7-2 | CASAQGANEKLFF | TGTGCCAGCGCTCAGGGGGCTAATGAAAAACTGTTTTTT
many | TRBJ2-7 | . | TRBV7-2 | CASSSSIASYEQYF | TGTGCCAGCAGCTCCTCCATAGCTTCCTACGAGCAGTACTTC
many | TRBJ2-1 | . | TRBV28 | CASTERRVSYNEQFF | TGTGCCAGCACCGAAAGGAGGGTCTCCTACAATGAGCAGTTCTTC
few | TRBJ2-4 | . | TRBV12-3/TRBV12-4 | CASSLTGIAKNIQYF | TGTGCCAGCAGTTTAACAGGGATAGCCAAAAACATTCAGTACTTC
many | TRBJ2-2 | TRBD2 | TRBV29-1 | CSVRGTSGTGELFF | TGCAGCGTCCGAGGGACTAGCGGCACCGGGGAGCTGTTTTTT
many | TRBJ1-2 | TRBD1 | TRBV5-1 | CASSLEGAQDYGYTF | TGCGCCAGCAGCTTGGAGGGGGCGCAGGACTATGGCTACACCTTC
. | TRBJ2-3 | . | TRBV19 | CASRALSTDTQYF | TGTGCCAGTAGGGCCTTGAGCACAGATACGCAGTATTTT
many | TRBJ2-3 | TRBD2 | TRBV9 | CASSLIAGTSTDTQYF | TGTGCCAGCAGCTTGATAGCGGGTACTAGCACAGATACGCAGTATTTT
many | TRBJ2-7 | TRBD2 | TRBV6-1 | CASSARLAGAGHEQYF | TGTGCCAGCAGTGCCAGACTAGCGGGAGCGGGACACGAGCAGTACTTC
few | TRBJ2-3 | . | TRBV4-1 | CASSREISSSGTDTQYF | TGCGCCAGCAGCCGAGAAATCTCTAGCTCCGGCACAGATACGCAGTATTTT
. | TRBJ1-6 | TRBD1 | TRBV19 | CASSIPGQTSPLHF | TGTGCCAGTAGTATCCCGGGACAGACTTCACCCCTCCACTTT
few | TRBJ1-6 | TRBD1 | TRBV5-1 | CASSLQGAYYNSPLHF | TGCGCCAGCAGCTTACAGGGGGCCTACTATAATTCACCCCTCCACTTT
many | TRBJ2-7 | . | TRBV29-1 | CSVALQGPYEQYF | TGCAGCGTTGCGTTACAGGGACCCTACGAGCAGTACTTC
. | TRBJ2-2 | . | TRBV18 | CASSPKAPRLAGELFF | TGTGCCAGCTCACCGAAGGCCCCTAGACTGGCAGGGGAGCTGTTTTTT
many | TRBJ2-5 | . | TRBV5-1 | CASRLPNQETQYF | TGCGCCAGCAGGCTACCTAACCAAGAGACCCAGTACTTC
many | TRBJ2-7 | . | TRBV12-3/TRBV12-4 | CASSFSWLPYEQYF | TGTGCCAGCAGTTTCTCTTGGTTGCCCTACGAGCAGTACTTC
. | TRBJ2-2 | . | TRBV5-6 | CASSSWLSGELFF | TGTGCCAGCAGCTCGTGGTTGTCCGGGGAGCTGTTTTTT
many | TRBJ2-1 | . | TRBV20-1 | CSARDGGSEVNEQFF | TGCAGTGCTAGAGATGGGGGTTCCGAAGTCAATGAGCAGTTCTTC
few | TRBJ2-3 | . | TRBV7-9 | CASRSGLDTQYF | TGTGCCAGCAGGTCGGGACTCGACACGCAGTATTTT